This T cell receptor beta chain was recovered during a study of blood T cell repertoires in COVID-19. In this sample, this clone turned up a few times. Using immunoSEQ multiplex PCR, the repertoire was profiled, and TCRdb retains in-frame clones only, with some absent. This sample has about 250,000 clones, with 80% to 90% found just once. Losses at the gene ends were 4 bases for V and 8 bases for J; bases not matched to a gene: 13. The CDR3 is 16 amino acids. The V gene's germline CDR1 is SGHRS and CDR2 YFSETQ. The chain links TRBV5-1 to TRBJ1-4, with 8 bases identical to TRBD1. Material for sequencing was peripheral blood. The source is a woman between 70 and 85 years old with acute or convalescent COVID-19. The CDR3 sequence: CASSVPTGAATEKLFF. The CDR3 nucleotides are TGCGCCAGCAGCGTCCCGACAGGGGCCGCCACCGAAAAACTGTTTTTT.